Each of the 7 T cell receptor beta chains below was sequenced from the same sample in a study of MAIT cells during Salmonella Paratyphi A infection. Study results and limitations: Oligoclonal MAIT cells preferred TRBV20 and TRBV6, with usage seemingly unaffected by infection.

TCRdb fed the 5' RACE reads into MiXCR, producing one record per CDR3 protein. The sample includes around 1,300 distinct CDR3 sequences, around 50% seen only once; the top ten take over 35%. Antigen specificity for these receptors is unknown. The time point here: before S. Paratyphi A challenge (baseline). Flow cytometry identified and sorted MAIT cells as Valpha7.2+ CD161+ T cells. The material sequenced was MAIT cells from blood, taken at the first sampling point of the challenge study. These receptors were collected from a person between 18 and 69 years old who was deliberately infected with Salmonella Paratyphi A in a paratyphoid fever challenge study.

This rearrangement joins TRBV20-1 to TRBJ2-2, with 8 nucleotides matching TRBD1. The germline V gene encodes CDR1 DFQATT and CDR2 SNEGSKA (reference sequence). This CDR3 has 15 residues. After removal of 5 bases from V and 7 bases from J, the junction contained 12 bases not matched to a gene. CDR3 residues: CSAQDVDRDSGELFF. CDR3 coding DNA: TGCAGTGCTCAAGACGTGGACAGGGATAGCGGGGAGCTGTTTTTT.

About this clonotype: The missing conserved phenylalanine or tryptophan at the end of this CDR3 makes a read error likely. Because the CDR3's place on the DNA is in doubt, the DNA is left out and the CDR3 is given as listed by TCRdb. The rearrangement links TRBV4-2 to TRBJ2-1; TRBD2 is taken as the D call from the table, unchecked against the DNA. Germline V gives CDR1 LGHNA, CDR2 YNFKEQ. The CDR3 adds up to 15 amino acids, both ends counted. CDR3 protein: CATSPVGEESNEKGG.

The chain is built from TRBV6-4 and TRBJ2-3; 14 nucleotides match TRBD2. Per germline, CDR1 MRHNA and CDR2 SNTAGT. The CDR3 is made up of 15 amino acids. J lost 4 bases, V lost 3 bases, and 0 bases had no gene match. CDR3 sequence: CASSETSGGADTQYF. The CDR3 DNA follows: TGTGCCAGCAGTGAGACTAGCGGGGGGGCAGATACGCAGTATTTT.

In the case of this clonotype: Likely a read error: the CDR3 ends without its conserved phenylalanine or tryptophan. The limits of the CDR3 on the DNA are not certain, so only TCRdb's listed CDR3 is given. This sequence joins TRBV20-1 and TRBJ1-1. Inclusive of both ends, the CDR3 amounts to 13 amino acids. CDR1 and CDR2 (germline): DFQATT, SNEGSKA (reference sequence). CDR3 protein: CSARGARDTEDFG.

The chain is built from TRBV7-6 and TRBJ2-1; D not resolved. The CDR3 loop spans 11 amino acids. The germline V gene has CDR1 SGHVS and CDR2 FNYEAQ. V was clipped by 6 bases and J by 9 bases, with 9 bases between them. The CDR3 protein is CASSYRGEQFF. CDR3 bases: TGTGCCAGCAGTTACCGCGGTGAGCAGTTCTTC. The full variable domain, with the rest looked up from reference TRBV7-6 and TRBJ2-1, is GAGVSQSPRYKVTKRGQDVALRCDPISGHVSLYWYRQALGQGPEFLTYFNYEAQQDKSGLPNDRFSAERPEGSISTLTIQRTEQRDSAMYRCASSYRGEQFFGPGTRLTVL.

This rearrangement joins TRBV6-1 to TRBJ2-2; the match to TRBD1 covers 10 bases. Trimming at V came to 3 bases and at J to 3 bases, leaving 4 bases not matched to a gene. From germline, CDR1 is MNHNS and CDR2 SASEGT. CDR3 length: 16 amino acids. The CDR3 is CASSEGGTGDTGELFF. As DNA, the CDR3 is TGTGCCAGCAGTGAGGGGGGGACAGGGGACACCGGGGAGCTGTTTTTT.

This sequence joins TRBV20-1 and TRBJ2-7; a weak D match, TRBD2 (6 bases). V was trimmed by 1 base and J by 0 bases, leaving 13 bases between them. This CDR3 has 15 residues. Germline CDR1 and CDR2: DFQATT and SNEGSKA (reference sequence). The CDR3 sequence is CSARGGDSISYEQYF. The DNA for the CDR3 is TGCAGTGCTAGAGGTGGGGACTCGATCTCCTACGAGCAGTACTTC.